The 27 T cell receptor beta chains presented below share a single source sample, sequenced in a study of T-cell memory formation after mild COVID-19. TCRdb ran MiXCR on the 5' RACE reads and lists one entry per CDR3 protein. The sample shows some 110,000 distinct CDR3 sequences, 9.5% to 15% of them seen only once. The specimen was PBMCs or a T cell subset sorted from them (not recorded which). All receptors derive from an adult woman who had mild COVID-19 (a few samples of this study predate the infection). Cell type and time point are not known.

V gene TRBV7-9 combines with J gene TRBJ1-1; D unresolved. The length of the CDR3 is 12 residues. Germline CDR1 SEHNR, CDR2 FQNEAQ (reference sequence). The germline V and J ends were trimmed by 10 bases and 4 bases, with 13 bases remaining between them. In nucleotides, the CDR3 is TGTGCCACCCGAACGGCAGGCACTGAAGCTTTCTTT. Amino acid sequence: CATRTAGTEAFF.

The CDR3 bases are TGTGCCAGCAGTTACCCGGTGCTCTACAATGAGCAGTTCTTC. As protein: CASSYPVLYNEQFF. The rearrangement joins TRBV6-2 or TRBV6-3 to TRBJ2-1; no clear D gene. The CDR3 covers 14 residues. Trimming took off 2 bases at V and 3 bases at J, with 8 bases between the two ends. CDR1 MNHEY and CDR2 SVGEGT come from the germline V gene.

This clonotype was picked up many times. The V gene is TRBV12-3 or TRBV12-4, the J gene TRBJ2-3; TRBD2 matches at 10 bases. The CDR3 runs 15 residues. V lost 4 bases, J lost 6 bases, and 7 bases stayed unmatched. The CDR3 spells CASSYSGGPPDTQYF. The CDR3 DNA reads TGTGCCAGCAGTTATAGCGGGGGGCCTCCGGATACGCAGTATTTT.

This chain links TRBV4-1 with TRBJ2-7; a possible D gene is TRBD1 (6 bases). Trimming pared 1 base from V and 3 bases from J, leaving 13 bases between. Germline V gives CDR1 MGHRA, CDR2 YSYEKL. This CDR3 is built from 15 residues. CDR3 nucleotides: TGCGCCAGCAGCCAAGGAACAGGGCCCCACTACGAGCAGTACTTC. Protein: CASSQGTGPHYEQYF.

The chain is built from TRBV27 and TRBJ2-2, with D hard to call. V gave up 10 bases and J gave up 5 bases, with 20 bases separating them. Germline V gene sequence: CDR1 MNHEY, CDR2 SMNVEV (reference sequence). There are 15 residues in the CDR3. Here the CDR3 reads CATTMIPESTGELFF. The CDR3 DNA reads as TGTGCCACCACCATGATCCCGGAGAGTACCGGGGAGCTGTTTTTT.

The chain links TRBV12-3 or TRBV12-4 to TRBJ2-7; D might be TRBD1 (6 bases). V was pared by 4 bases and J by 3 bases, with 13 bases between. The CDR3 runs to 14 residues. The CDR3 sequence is CASSSVDRLYEQYF. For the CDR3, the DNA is TGTGCCAGCAGTTCCGTAGACAGGCTCTACGAGCAGTACTTC.

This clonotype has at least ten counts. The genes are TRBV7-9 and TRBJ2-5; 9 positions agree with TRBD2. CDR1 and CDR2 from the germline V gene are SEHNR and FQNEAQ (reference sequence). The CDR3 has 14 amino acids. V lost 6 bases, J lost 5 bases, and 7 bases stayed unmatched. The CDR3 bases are TGTGCCAGCAGATCGACTAGCGGCGAGGAGACCCAGTACTTC. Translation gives CASRSTSGEETQYF. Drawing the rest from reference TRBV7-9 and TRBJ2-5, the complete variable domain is DTGVSQNPRHKITKRGQNVTFRCDPISEHNRLYWYRQTLGQGPEFLTYFQNEAQLEKSRLLSDRFSAERPKGSFSTLEIQRTEQGDSAMYLCASRSTSGEETQYFGPGTRLLVL.

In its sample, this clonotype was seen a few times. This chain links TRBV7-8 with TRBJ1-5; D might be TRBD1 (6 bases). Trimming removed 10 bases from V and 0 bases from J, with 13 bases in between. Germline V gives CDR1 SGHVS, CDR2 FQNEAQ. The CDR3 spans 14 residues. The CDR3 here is CATQGSYSNQPQHF. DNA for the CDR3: TGTGCCACCCAGGGGTCATATAGCAATCAGCCCCAGCATTTT.

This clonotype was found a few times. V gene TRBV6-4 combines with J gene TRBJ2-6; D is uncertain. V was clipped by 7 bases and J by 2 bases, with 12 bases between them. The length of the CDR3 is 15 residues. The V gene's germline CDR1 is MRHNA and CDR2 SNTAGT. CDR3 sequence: CASTDPGAGANVLTF. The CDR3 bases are TGTGCCAGCACCGACCCGGGTGCTGGGGCCAACGTCCTGACTTTC.

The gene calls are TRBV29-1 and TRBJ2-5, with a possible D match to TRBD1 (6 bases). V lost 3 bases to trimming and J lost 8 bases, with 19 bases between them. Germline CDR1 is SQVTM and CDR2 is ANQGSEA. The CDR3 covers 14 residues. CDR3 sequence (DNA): TGCAGCGTTGAGCGTGTGGTGGGGGCCAGCACCCAGTACTTC. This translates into CSVERVVGASTQYF.

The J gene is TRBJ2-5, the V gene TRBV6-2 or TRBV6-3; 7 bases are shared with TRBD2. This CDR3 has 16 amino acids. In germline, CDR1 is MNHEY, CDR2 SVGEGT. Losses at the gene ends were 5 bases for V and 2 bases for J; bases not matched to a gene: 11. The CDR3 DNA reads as TGTGCCAGCAGTCTAGGGGCTAGCGGACCACAAGAGACCCAGTACTTC. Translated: CASSLGASGPQETQYF.

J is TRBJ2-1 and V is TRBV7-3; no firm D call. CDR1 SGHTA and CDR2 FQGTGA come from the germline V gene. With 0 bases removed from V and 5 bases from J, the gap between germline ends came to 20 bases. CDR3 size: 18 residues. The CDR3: CASSLTPGQASFNNEQFF. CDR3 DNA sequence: TGTGCCAGCAGCTTAACACCGGGCCAAGCGAGTTTTAACAATGAGCAGTTCTTC.

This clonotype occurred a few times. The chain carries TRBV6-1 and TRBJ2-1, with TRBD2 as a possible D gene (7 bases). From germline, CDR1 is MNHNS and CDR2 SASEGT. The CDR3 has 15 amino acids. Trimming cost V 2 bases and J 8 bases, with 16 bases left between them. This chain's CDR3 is CASSERGGAADEQFF. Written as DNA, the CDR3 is TGTGCCAGCAGTGAACGAGGGGGGGCCGCAGATGAGCAGTTCTTC.

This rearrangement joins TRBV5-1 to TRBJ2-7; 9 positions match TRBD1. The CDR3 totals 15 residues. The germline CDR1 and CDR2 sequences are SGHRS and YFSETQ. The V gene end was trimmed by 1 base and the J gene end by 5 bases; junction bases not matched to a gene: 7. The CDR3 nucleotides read TGCGCCAGCAGCTTGACAGGGACAGGGCGGGACGAGCAGTACTTC. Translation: CASSLTGTGRDEQYF.

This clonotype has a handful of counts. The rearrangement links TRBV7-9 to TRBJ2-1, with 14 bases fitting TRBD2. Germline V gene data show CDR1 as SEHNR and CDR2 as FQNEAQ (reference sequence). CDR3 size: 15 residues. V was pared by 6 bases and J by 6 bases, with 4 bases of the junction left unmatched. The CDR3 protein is CASRGLAGVPNEQFF. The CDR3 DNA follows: TGTGCCAGCAGGGGACTAGCGGGAGTTCCCAATGAGCAGTTCTTC.

CDR3 sequence reads: CASSATGGYNSPLHF. CDR3 sequence (DNA): TGTGCCAGCAGTGCGACAGGGGGATATAATTCACCCCTCCACTTT. The chain is built from TRBV12-3 or TRBV12-4 and TRBJ1-6, with 9 nucleotides matching TRBD1. The V gene end was trimmed by 5 bases and the J gene end by 4 bases; junction bases not matched to a gene: 3. The CDR3 runs to 15 residues.

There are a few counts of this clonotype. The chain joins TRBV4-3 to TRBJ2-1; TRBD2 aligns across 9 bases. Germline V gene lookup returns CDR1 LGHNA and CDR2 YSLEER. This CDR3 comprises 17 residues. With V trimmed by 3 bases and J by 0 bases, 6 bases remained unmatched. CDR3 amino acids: CASSHTAGGGSYNEQFF. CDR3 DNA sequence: TGCGCCAGCAGCCATACAGCGGGAGGCGGCTCCTACAATGAGCAGTTCTTC.

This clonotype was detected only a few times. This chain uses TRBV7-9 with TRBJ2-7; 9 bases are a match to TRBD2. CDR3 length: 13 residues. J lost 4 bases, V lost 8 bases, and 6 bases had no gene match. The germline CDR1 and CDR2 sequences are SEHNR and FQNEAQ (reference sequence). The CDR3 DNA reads TGTGCCAGCGCAAATAGCGGGAGTTACGAGCAGTACTTC. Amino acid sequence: CASANSGSYEQYF.

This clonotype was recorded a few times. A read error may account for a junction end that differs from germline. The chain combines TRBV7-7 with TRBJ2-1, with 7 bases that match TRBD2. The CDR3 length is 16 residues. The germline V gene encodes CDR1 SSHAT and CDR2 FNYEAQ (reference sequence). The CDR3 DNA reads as TGTGCTAGCAGCTTAGGTGGACTAGAAACCGCCGATGAGCAGTTCTTC. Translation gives CASSLGGLETADEQFF.

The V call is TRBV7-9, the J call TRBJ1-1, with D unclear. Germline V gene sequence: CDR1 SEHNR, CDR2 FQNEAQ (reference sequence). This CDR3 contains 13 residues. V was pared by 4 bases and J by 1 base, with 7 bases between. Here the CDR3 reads CASSYTANTEAFF. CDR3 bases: TGTGCCAGCAGCTACACAGCGAACACTGAAGCTTTCTTT.

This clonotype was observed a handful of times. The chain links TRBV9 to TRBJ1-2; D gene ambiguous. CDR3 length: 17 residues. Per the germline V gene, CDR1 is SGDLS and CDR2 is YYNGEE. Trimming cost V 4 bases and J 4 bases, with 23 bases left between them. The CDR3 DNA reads TGTGCCAGCAGCCCTTATGACACAACCGCTATCGGCTATGGCTACACCTTC. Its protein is CASSPYDTTAIGYGYTF.

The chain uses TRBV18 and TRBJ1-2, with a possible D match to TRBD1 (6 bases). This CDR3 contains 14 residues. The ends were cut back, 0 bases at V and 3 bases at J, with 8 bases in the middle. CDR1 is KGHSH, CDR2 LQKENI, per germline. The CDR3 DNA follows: TGTGCCAGCTCACCACCGCAGGGGCACTATGGCTACACCTTC. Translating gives CASSPPQGHYGYTF.

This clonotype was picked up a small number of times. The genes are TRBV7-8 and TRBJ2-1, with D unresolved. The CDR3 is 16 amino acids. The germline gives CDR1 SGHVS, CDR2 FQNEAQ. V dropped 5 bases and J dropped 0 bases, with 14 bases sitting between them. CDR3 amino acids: CASSQSRLSSYNEQFF. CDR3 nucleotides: TGTGCCAGCAGCCAATCGAGGCTCAGCTCCTACAATGAGCAGTTCTTC.

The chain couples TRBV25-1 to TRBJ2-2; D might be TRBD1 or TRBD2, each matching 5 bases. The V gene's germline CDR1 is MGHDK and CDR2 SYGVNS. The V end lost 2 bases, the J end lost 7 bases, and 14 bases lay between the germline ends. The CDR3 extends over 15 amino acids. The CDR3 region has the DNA TGTGCCAGCAGTGAACCGGGGCGCGAGATCGGGGAGCTGTTTTTT. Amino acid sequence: CASSEPGREIGELFF.

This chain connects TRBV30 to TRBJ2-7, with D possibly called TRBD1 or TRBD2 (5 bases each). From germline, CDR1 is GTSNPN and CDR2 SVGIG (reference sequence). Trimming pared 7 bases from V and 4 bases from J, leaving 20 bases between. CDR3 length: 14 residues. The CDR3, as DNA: TGTGCCTCACTACCGGGACCTGGGGCGTACGAGCAGTACTTC. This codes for CASLPGPGAYEQYF. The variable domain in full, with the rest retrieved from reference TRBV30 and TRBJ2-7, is SQTIHQWPATLVQPVGSPLSLECTVEGTSNPNLYWYRQAAGRGLQLLFYSVGIGQISSEVPQNLSASRPQDRQFILSSKKLLLSDSGFYLCASLPGPGAYEQYFGPGTRLTVT.

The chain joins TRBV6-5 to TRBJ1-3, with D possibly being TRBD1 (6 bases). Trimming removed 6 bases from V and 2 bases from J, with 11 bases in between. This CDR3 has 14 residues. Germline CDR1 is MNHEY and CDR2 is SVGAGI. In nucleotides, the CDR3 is TGTGCCAGCAGGGACGGGACAACTGGAAACACCATATATTTT. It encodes CASRDGTTGNTIYF.

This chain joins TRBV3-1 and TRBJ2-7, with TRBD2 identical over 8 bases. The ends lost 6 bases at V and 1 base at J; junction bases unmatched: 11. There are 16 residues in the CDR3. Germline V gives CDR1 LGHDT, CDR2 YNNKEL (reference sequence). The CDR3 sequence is CASSLGAKRGSYEQYF. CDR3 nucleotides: TGTGCCAGCAGTCTAGGGGCCAAGCGGGGGTCCTACGAGCAGTACTTC.